This TCR beta chain came from a study of cytomegalovirus exposure and HLA in healthy donors. Overall study results and limits: Later on, an analysis showed TCR association rates differing by HLA locus, with DRB1 the most and HLA-C the fewest.

Losses at the gene ends were 6 bases for V and 4 bases for J; bases not matched to a gene: 8. This CDR3 has 14 amino acids. Germline assignment: CDR1 MNHEY and CDR2 SVGAGI. A multiplex PCR was run with 60 Vbeta primers and 13 Jbeta primers. Assay: immunoSEQ multiplex PCR; the TCRdb copy retains only in-frame clones and omits some. This table has hundreds of thousands of clones, roughly 90% appearing once. As regards this clone: Its antigen is currently unknown.

This TCR was sampled from a woman aged 18-29 years in good health and CMV-seronegative. The rearrangement uses TRBV6-5 and TRBJ2-7, with 8 bases aligning to TRBD1. Material: PBMCs. Written as DNA, the CDR3 is TGTGCCAGCAGCTTTAGACAGGGGAGGTACGAGCAGTACTTC. Its protein product is CASSFRQGRYEQYF.